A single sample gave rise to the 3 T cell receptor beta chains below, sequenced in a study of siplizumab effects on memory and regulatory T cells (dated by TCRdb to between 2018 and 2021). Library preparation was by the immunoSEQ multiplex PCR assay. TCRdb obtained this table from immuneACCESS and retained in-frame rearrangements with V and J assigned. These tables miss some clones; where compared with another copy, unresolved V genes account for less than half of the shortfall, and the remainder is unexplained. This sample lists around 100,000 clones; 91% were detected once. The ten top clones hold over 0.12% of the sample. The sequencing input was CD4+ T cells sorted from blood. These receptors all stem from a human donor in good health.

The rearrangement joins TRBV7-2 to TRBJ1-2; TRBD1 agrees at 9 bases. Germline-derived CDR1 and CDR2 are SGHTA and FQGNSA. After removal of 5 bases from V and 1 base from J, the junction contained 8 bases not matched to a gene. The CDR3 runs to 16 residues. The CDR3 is CASSAGTGSFNYGYTF. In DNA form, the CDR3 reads TGTGCCAGCAGCGCAGGGACAGGGAGCTTTAACTATGGCTACACCTTC.

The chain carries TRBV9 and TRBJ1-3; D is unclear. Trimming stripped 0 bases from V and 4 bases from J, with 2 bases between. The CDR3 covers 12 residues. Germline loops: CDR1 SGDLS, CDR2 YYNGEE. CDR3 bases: TGTGCCAGCAGCGTAGTAGGAAACACCATATATTTT. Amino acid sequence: CASSVVGNTIYF.

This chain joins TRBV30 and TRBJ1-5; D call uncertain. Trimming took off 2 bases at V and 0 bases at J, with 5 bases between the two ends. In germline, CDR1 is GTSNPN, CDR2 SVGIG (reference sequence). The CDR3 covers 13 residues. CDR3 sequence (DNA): TGTGCCTGGAGTCAATATAGCAATCAGCCCCAGCATTTT. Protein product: CAWSQYSNQPQHF.